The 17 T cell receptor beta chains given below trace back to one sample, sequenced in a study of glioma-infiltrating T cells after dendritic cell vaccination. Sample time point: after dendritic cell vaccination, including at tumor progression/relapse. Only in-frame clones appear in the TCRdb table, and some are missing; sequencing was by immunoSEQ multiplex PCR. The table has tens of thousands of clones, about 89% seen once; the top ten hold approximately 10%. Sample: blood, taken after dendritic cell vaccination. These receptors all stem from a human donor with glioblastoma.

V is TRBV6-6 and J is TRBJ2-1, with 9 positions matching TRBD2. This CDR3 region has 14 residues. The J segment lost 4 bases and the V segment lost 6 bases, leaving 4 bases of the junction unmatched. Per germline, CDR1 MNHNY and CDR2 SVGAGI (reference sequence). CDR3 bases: TGTGCCAGCAGGATAGCGGGAGCTTACAATGAGCAGTTCTTC. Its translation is CASRIAGAYNEQFF.

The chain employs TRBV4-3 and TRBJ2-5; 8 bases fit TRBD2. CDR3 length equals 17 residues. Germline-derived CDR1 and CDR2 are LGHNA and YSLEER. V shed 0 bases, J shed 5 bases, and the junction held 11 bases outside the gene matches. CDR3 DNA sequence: TGCGCCAGCAGCCAAGATCCGTCGGGAGGGCTTTTGGAGACCCAGTACTTC. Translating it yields CASSQDPSGGLLETQYF.

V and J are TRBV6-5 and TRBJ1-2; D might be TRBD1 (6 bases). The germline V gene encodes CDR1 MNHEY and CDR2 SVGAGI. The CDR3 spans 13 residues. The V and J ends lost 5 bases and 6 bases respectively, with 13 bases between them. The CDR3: CASSEGGADGYTF. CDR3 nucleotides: TGTGCCAGCAGTGAGGGGGGGGCTGATGGCTACACCTTC.

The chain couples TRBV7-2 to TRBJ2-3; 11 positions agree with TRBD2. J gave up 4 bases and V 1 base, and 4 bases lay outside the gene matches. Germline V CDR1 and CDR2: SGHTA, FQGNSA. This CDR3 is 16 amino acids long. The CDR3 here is CASSLVSGRAADTQYF. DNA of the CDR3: TGTGCCAGCAGCTTAGTTAGCGGGAGGGCCGCAGATACGCAGTATTTT.

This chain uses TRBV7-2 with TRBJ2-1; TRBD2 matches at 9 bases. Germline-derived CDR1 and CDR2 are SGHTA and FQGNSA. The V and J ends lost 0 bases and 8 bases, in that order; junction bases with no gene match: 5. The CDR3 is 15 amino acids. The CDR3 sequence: CASSLAWTSDHEQFF. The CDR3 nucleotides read TGTGCCAGCAGCTTAGCATGGACTAGCGATCATGAGCAGTTCTTC. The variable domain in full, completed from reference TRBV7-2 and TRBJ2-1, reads GAGVSQSPSNKVTEKGKDVELRCDPISGHTALYWYRQSLGQGLEFLIYFQGNSAPDKSGLPSDRFSAERTGGSVSTLTIQRTQQEDSAVYLCASSLAWTSDHEQFFGPGTRLTVL.

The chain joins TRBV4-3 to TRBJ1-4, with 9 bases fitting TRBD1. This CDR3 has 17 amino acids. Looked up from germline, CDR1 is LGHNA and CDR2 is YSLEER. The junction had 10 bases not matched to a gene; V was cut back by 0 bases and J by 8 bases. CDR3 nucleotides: TGCGCCAGCAGCCAAGATTACGGAAACAGGGGGCAAGAAAAACTGTTTTTT. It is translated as CASSQDYGNRGQEKLFF.

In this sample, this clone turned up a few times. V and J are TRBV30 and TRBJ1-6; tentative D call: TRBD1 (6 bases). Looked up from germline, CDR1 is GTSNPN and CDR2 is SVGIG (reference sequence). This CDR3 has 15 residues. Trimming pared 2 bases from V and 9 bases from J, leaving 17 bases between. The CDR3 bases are TGTGCCTGGAGTAAACAGGGTGCCTGGGGTTCACCCCTCCACTTT. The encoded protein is CAWSKQGAWGSPLHF.

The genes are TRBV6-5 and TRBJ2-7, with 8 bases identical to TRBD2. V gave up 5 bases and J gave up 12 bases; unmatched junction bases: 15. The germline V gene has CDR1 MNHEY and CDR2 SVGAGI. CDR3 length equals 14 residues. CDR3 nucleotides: TGTGCCAGCAGTGAAGGGAGGACTAGCCGACTGGTGTACTTC. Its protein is CASSEGRTSRLVYF.

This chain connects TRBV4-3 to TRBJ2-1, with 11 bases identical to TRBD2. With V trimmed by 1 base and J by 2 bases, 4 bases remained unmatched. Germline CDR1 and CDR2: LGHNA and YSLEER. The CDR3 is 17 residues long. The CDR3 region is CASSQGLLAGAYNEQFF. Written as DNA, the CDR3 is TGCGCCAGCAGCCAAGGGTTACTAGCGGGGGCCTACAATGAGCAGTTCTTC.

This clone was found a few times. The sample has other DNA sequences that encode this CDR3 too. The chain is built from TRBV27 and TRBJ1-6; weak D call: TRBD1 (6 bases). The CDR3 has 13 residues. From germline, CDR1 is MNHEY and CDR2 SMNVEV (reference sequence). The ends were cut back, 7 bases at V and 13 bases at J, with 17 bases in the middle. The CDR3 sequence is CASKQGGQSPLHF. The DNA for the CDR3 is TGTGCCAGCAAACAGGGTGGGCAATCCCCCCTCCACTTT.

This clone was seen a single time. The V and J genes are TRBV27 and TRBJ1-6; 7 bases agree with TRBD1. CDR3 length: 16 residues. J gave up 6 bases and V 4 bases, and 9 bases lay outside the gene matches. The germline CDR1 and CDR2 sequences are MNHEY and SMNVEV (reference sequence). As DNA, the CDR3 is TGTGCCAGCAGTTCACTAGTCCGGGACAGTAATTCACCCCTCCACTTT. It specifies CASSSLVRDSNSPLHF.

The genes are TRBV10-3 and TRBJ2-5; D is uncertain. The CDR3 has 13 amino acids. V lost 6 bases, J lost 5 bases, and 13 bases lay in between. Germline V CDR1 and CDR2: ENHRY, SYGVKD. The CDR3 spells CAIRTSAQETQYF. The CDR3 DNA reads TGTGCCATCAGGACATCGGCTCAGGAGACCCAGTACTTC.

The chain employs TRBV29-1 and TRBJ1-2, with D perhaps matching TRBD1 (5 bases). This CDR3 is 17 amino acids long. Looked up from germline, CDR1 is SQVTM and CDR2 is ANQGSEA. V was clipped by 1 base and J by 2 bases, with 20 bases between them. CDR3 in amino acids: CSVEGVGPGLLNYGYTF. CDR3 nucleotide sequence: TGCAGCGTTGAAGGGGTGGGACCGGGACTTTTGAACTATGGCTACACCTTC.

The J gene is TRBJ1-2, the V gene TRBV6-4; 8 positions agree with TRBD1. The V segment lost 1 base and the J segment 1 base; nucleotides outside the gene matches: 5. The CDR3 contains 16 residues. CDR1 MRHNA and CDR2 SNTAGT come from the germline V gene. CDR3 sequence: CASSDWAGGSNYGYTF. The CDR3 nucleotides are TGTGCCAGCAGTGACTGGGCAGGGGGCAGTAACTATGGCTACACCTTC.

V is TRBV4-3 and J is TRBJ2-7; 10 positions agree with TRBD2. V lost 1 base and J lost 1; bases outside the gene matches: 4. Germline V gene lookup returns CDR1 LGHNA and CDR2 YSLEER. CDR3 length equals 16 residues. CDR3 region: CASSQVSSGGSYEQYF. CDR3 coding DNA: TGCGCCAGCAGCCAAGTCTCTAGCGGGGGTTCCTACGAGCAGTACTTC.

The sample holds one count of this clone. DNA of the CDR3: TGTGCCAGCAGCACGGGACAGAACTATGGCTACACCTTC. Translated, it gives CASSTGQNYGYTF. The rearrangement uses TRBV6-4 and TRBJ1-2; 7 bases are shared with TRBD1. The CDR3 runs 13 residues. The J segment lost 2 bases and the V segment lost 6 bases, leaving 3 bases of the junction unmatched. The germline CDR1 and CDR2 sequences are MRHNA and SNTAGT.

The CDR3 is CASSFLLAGHYEQYF. Here the CDR3 DNA reads TGTGCCAGCAGTTTCCTCCTAGCGGGACACTACGAGCAGTACTTC. The chain is built from TRBV27 and TRBJ2-7; the match to TRBD2 covers 9 bases. Looked up from germline, CDR1 is MNHEY and CDR2 is SMNVEV (reference sequence). Trimming removed 3 bases from V and 3 bases from J; junction bases left unmatched: 6. This CDR3 has 15 residues.